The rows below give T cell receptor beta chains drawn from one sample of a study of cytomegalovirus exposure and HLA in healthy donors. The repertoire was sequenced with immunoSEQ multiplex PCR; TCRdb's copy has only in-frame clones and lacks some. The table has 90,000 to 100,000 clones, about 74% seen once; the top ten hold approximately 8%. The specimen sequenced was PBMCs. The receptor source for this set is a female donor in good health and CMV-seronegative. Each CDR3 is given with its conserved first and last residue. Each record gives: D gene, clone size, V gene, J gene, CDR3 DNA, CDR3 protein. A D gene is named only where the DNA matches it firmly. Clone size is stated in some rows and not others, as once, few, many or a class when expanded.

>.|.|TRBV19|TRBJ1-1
TGTGCCATGAGCGGGAGGCTGAACACTGAAGCTTTCTTT
CAMSGRLNTEAFF
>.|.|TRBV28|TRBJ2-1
TGTGCCAGCAGTTTCGACTCAATGGATGAGCAGTTCTTC
CASSFDSMDEQFF
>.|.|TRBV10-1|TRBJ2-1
TGCGCCAGCAGTGATGAACAGGCCTACAATGAGCAGTTCTTC
CASSDEQAYNEQFF
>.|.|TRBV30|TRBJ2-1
TGTGCCTGGACACAGGTGACTAATGAGCAGTTCTTC
CAWTQVTNEQFF
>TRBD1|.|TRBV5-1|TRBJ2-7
TGCGCCAGCCGCTTAGGGCCGGGACAGTGGTCCTACGAGCAGTACTTC
CASRLGPGQWSYEQYF
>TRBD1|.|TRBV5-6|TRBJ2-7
TGTGCCAGCAGCATCGGGACAGGGTCGGTCGAGCAGTACTTC
CASSIGTGSVEQYF
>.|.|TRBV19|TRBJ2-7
TGTGCCAGTAGACAAAACAGCTACGAGCAGTACTTC
CASRQNSYEQYF
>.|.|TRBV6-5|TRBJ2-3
TGTGCCAGCAACCGGAGAGGCTCAGATACGCAGTATTTT
CASNRRGSDTQYF
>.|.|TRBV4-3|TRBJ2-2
TGCGCCAGCAGCCAAGATCCAGGGGCGAACACCGGGGAGCTGTTTTTT
CASSQDPGANTGELFF
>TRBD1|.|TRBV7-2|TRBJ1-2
TGTGCCAGCAGCGGTGGACAGGGTCATGGCTACACCTTC
CASSGGQGHGYTF
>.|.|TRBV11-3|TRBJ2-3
TGTGCCAGCAGCCCGAATCCAGGACTGCAGTATTTT
CASSPNPGLQYF
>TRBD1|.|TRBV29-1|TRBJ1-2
TGCAGCGTTTTACAGGGGATTTATGGCTACACCTTC
CSVLQGIYGYTF
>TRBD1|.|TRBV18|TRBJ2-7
TGTGCCAGCTCCGGGACAGGGGGCATCGACGAGCAGTACTTC
CASSGTGGIDEQYF
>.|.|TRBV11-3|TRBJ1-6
TGTGCCAGCAGCTTCGTTCCTGGTTCACCCCTCCACTTC
CASSFVPGSPLHF
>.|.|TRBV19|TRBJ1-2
TGTGCCAGTAGTATAAGCGGGAATCCCATATTTGGCTACACCTTC
CASSISGNPIFGYTF
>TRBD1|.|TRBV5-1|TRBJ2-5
TGCGCCAGCAGCAGGGGACAGGAAGAGACCCAGTACTTC
CASSRGQEETQYF
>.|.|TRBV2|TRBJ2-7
TGTGCCAGCAGTACTATAGAAGGCGAGCAGTACTTC
CASSTIEGEQYF
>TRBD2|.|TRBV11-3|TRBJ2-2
TGTGCCAGCAGCCTCCAGCGGGCTAGCGGGAGGGCGTTAACCGGGGAGCTGTTTTTT
CASSLQRASGRALTGELFF
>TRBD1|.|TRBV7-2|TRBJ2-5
TGTGCCAGCAGCCGACAGGGTCAGGAGACCCAGTACTTC
CASSRQGQETQYF
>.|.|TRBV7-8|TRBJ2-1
TGTGCCAGCAGCTTAGCGCGCAGCGCCTACAATGAGCAGTTCTTC
CASSLARSAYNEQFF
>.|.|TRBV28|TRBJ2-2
TGTGCCAGCCGGGACTTCCCCCCCGGGGAGCTGTTTTTT
CASRDFPPGELFF
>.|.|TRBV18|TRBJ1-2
TGTGCCAGCTCACTCGACAGGTGGGATGTGAGCTACACCTTC
CASSLDRWDVSYTF
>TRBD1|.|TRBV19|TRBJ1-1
TGTGCCAGTAATCCGACAGGGGGTGTGAACACTGAAGCTTTCTTT
CASNPTGGVNTEAFF
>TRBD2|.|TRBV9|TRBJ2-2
TGTGCCAGCAGCCCCTCGGGAAGCGGGAGCCCCGGGGAGCTGTTTTTT
CASSPSGSGSPGELFF
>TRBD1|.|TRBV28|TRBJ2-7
TGTGCCAGCAGTTGGGACAGTCGGTACGAGCAGTACTTC
CASSWDSRYEQYF
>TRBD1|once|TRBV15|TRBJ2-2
TGTGCCACCAGCAGAGAAACCGGGACAGCCACCGGGGAGCTGTTTTTT
CATSRETGTATGELFF
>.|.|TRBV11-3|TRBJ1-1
TGTGCCAGCAGCCTCAGGGAAAGGGACACTGAAGCTTTCTTT
CASSLRERDTEAFF
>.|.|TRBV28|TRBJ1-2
TGTGCCAGCAGTACCGCCGGGAACCTGGCTGGCTACACCTTC
CASSTAGNLAGYTF
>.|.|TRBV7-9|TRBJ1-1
TGTTCCAGCAGCATCGACTGGGGCAAGAACACTGAAGCTTTCTTT
CSSSIDWGKNTEAFF
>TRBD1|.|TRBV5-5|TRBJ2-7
TGTGCCAGCAGCTTCCAGACAGGGGGCTACGAGCAGTACTTC
CASSFQTGGYEQYF
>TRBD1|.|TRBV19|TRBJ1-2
TGTGCCAGTAGTACACAGGGGAGCGGGGGCCGGTATGGCTACACCTTC
CASSTQGSGGRYGYTF
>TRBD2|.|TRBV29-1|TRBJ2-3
TGCAGCGTTGACGGGTTAGGCGGGAGACGCCCAGATACGCAGTATTTT
CSVDGLGGRRPDTQYF
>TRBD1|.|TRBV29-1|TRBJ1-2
TGCAGCGCACGAGTGACAGGGCCCGGCTATGGCTACACCTTC
CSARVTGPGYGYTF
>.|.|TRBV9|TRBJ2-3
TGTGCCAGCAGCGTCCAGGTCCACACAGATACGCAGTATTTT
CASSVQVHTDTQYF
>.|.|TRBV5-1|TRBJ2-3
TGCGCCAGCAGCCCCGGGTTGACTAGCACAGATACGCAGTATTTT
CASSPGLTSTDTQYF
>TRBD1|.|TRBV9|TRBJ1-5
TGTGCCAGCAGCGTAGGTACAGGGGGGCAGCCCCAGCATTTT
CASSVGTGGQPQHF
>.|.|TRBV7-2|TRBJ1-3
TGTGCCTCGGGGGGCAGGGACTTAGGAAACACCATATATTTT
CASGGRDLGNTIYF
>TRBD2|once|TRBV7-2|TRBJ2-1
TGTGCCAGCACCAGACTAGCGGGAGGGGGAGAGCAGTTCTTC
CASTRLAGGGEQFF
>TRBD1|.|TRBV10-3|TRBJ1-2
TGTGCCATCAAAGGGACAGGCCCCTATGGCTACACCTTC
CAIKGTGPYGYTF
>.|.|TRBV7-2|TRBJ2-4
TGTGCCAGCAGCTCGACAGGGAGGGCCAAAAACATTCAGTACTTC
CASSSTGRAKNIQYF
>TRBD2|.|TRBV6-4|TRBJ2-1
TGTGCCAGCAGTGTTGGGCGGGAGGAGGGCAATGAGCAGTTCTTC
CASSVGREEGNEQFF
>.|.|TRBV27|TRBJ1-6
TGTGCCAGCAGTCTTCAGTCGGGCCAGGGACTTTACGGGGCACCCCTCCACTTT
CASSLQSGQGLYGAPLHF
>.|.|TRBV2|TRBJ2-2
TGTGCCAGCAGCCCGAGGAGAACGAACACCGGGGAGCTGTTTTTT
CASSPRRTNTGELFF
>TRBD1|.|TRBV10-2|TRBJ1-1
TGCGCCAGCTCCGGACAGGGGGTAGGCACTGAAGCTTTCTTT
CASSGQGVGTEAFF
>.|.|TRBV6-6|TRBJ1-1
TGTGCCAGCACCAAAACAGGGATGAACACTGAAGCTTTCTTT
CASTKTGMNTEAFF
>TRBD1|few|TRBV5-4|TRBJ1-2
TGTGCCAGCAGCCCCTGGGTGACAGGGGGCCCCCACTATGGCTACACCTTC
CASSPWVTGGPHYGYTF
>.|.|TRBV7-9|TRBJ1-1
TGTGCCAGCAGCGAATTTGGTAAACAGAACACTGAAGCTTTCTTT
CASSEFGKQNTEAFF
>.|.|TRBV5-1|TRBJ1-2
TGCGCCAGCAGCTTGGCCGACAGGTCGGGCTACACCTTC
CASSLADRSGYTF
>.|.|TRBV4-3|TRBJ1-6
TGCGCCAGCAGCCAAGCCCAGGGGTATTATAATTCACCCCTCCACTTT
CASSQAQGYYNSPLHF
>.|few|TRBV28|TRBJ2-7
TGTGCCAGCAGTTTGGCAGGGGCCAACGAGCAGTACTTC
CASSLAGANEQYF
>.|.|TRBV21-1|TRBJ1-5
TGTGCCAGCAAGAACAGGGGGAGCGATCAGCCCCAGCATTTT
CASKNRGSDQPQHF
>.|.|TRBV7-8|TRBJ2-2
TGTGCCAGCAGCTTAGTGGGCGGGACGAACACCGGGGAGCTGTTTTTT
CASSLVGGTNTGELFF
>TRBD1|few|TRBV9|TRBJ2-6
TGTGCCAGCAGCGTAGGCGCTCCGGGACAGATCAACTCTGGGGCCAACGTCCTGACTTTC
CASSVGAPGQINSGANVLTF
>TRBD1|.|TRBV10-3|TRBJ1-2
TGTGCCATCAAGAGACAGGGATCCAACTATGGCTACACCTTC
CAIKRQGSNYGYTF
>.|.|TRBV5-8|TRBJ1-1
TGTGCCAGCAGCTACAGAACTGAAGCTTTCTTT
CASSYRTEAFF
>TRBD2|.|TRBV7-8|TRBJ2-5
TGTGCCAGCAGCTTCTTAACTAGCGGGGGTCTCCAAGAGACCCAGTACTTC
CASSFLTSGGLQETQYF
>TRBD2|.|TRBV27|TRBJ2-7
TGTGCCAGCAGTCCAGGGACTAGCGGGAGATCCTACGAGCAGTACTTC
CASSPGTSGRSYEQYF
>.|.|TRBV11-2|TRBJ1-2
TGTGCCAGCAGCTTAGATCATTCAGGTTCCTATGGCTACACCTTC
CASSLDHSGSYGYTF